The T cell receptor (beta chain) under discussion was sequenced for a study of regulatory T cells in long-lasting Graves disease. Specified time point: newly diagnosed GD, antithyroid drugs for less than 3 months. The authors made the TCR library using RNA they extracted from PBMCs. Patients hailed from an endocrinology department in Xi'an, China. Trimming removed 1 base from V and 9 bases from J, with 10 bases in between. The CDR3 spans 13 residues. Study outcomes and limitations: New patients shared approximately 930 public clonotypes, fewer than the 2,500 to 3,500 shared by persistent patients. TRBV28 was favored in persistent disease, as were TRBJ1-2 and TRBJ2-5.

Through Arm-PCR of CDR3 regions and iRepertoire HTBI primers, TCR beta libraries were built. TCRdb processed the multiplex PCR reads anew with MiXCR; each CDR3 protein has one entry. The sample includes approximately 490,000 distinct CDR3 sequences, under 20% of them seen just once. At least ten counts were recorded for this clonotype. The antigen remains unidentified. The same data also contributed to another study, on T cells in Graves' hyperthyroidism and ophthalmopathy. That report notes: Ophthalmopathy was distinguished from stable hyperthyroidism by 13 V-J signatures.

V usage is TRBV12-3 or TRBV12-4 and J usage is TRBJ2-1; D perhaps matches TRBD2 (7 bases). The sequencing used peripheral blood mononuclear cells (PBMCs), collected at new diagnosis, from a patient treated with antithyroid drugs. The sequence derives from a middle-aged man with Graves disease. For the CDR3, the DNA is TGTGCCAGCAGTTTAGAGGGGGAGGGTGAGCAGTTCTTC. As protein: CASSLEGEGEQFF.